The present T cell receptor beta chain was sequenced within a study of T cell responses to AZD1222 COVID-19 vaccine. A note on this clone: The antigen remains undetermined.

The assay was immunoSEQ multiplex PCR, and TCRdb's table has in-frame clones only and misses some. Among roughly 99,000 clones listed, around 87% were seen once. Study-level results: The reported proportion of spike-specific TCRs targeting unmutated variant regions was nearly half. At study baseline, merely six AZD1222 recipients were seropositive.

V was clipped by 3 bases and J by 0 bases, with 9 bases between them. CDR3 length: 14 residues. Germline V gene lookup returns CDR1 KGHSH and CDR2 LQKENI. The sequence came from an adult in good health. The chain combines TRBV18 with TRBJ2-7; no clear D. Source: peripheral blood, taken on day 0 of AZD1222 vaccination. The CDR3 reads CASSPRRASYEQYF. The CDR3 DNA follows: TGTGCCAGCTCACCCCGACGGGCCTCCTACGAGCAGTACTTC.